Listed below are T cell receptor beta chains from one sample, sequenced in a study of neurological immune-mediated disorders. In TCRdb, the 5' RACE reads were re-called with MiXCR into one record per CDR3 protein. This table holds over 35,000 distinct CDR3 sequences, 2.5% found once. The sample consisted of PBMCs. The source of these receptors is a man aged 50-59 years with multiple sclerosis. Both conserved end residues are part of each CDR3. Fields, in order: J gene, V gene, clone size, D gene, CDR3 protein, CDR3 DNA. A D gene is named only where the DNA matches it firmly. Not every row has a clone size; where given, it reads once, few, many or a size class.

TRBJ2-3 TRBV6-5 many TRBD2 CASSLTSGGTFTDTQYF TGTGCCAGCAGCTTAACTAGCGGGGGAACATTCACAGATACGCAGTATTTT
TRBJ2-1 TRBV29-1 many TRBD1 CSVDRVGNEQFF TGCAGCGTGGACAGGGTCGGCAATGAGCAGTTCTTC
TRBJ2-7 TRBV25-1 many NA CASSPVGGTDEQYF TGTGCCAGCAGTCCGGTAGGAGGTACCGACGAGCAGTACTTC
TRBJ1-1 TRBV10-1 many TRBD1 CASSESIPGGNTEAFF TGCGCCAGCAGTGAGTCGATTCCAGGGGGGAACACTGAAGCTTTCTTT
TRBJ1-2 TRBV20-1 many NA CSAWHTVGYGYTF TGCAGTGCTTGGCACACGGTGGGCTATGGCTACACCTTC
TRBJ2-1 TRBV7-9 many TRBD2 CASSLPGLAGVEQFF TGTGCCAGCAGCTTACCGGGACTAGCGGGGGTTGAGCAGTTCTTC
TRBJ1-1 TRBV12-3/TRBV12-4 many NA CASASGGANTEAFF TGTGCCAGTGCATCGGGCGGAGCGAACACTGAAGCTTTCTTT
TRBJ1-4 TRBV10-3 many NA CAPRTAINEKLFF TGTGCCCCCCGGACAGCTATTAATGAAAAACTGTTTTTT
TRBJ1-1 TRBV15 many NA CATSRESIGLTEAFF TGTGCCACCAGCAGAGAGTCGATAGGGCTCACTGAAGCTTTCTTT
TRBJ1-5 TRBV29-1 many TRBD1 CSVVLDRGWNQPQHF TGCAGCGTTGTACTAGACAGGGGATGGAATCAGCCCCAGCATTTT
TRBJ2-4 TRBV20-1 many TRBD1 CSATRSGGPSKNIQYF TGCAGTGCTACGCGTTCAGGGGGCCCATCCAAAAACATTCAGTACTTC
TRBJ2-1 TRBV12-3/TRBV12-4 many TRBD1 CASSPGTGSYNEQFF TGTGCCAGCAGTCCCGGGACAGGGAGCTACAATGAGCAGTTCTTC
TRBJ2-3 TRBV20-1 many NA CSARGVGLTDTQYF TGCAGTGCCCGTGGGGTCGGCCTAACAGATACGCAGTATTTT
TRBJ1-1 TRBV5-1 many TRBD1 CASSRDREGTEAFF TGCGCCAGCAGTCGGGACAGGGAGGGGACTGAAGCTTTCTTT
TRBJ1-5 TRBV5-1 many NA CASSLFSGLGQPQHF TGCGCCAGCAGCTTGTTTTCAGGATTAGGTCAGCCCCAGCATTTT
TRBJ1-2 TRBV12-3/TRBV12-4 many NA CASSMDNYGYTF TGTGCCAGCAGTATGGACAACTATGGCTACACCTTC
TRBJ2-7 TRBV20-1 NA TRBD1 CSASRTGRSYEQYF TGCAGTGCTTCTCGGACAGGGAGGTCCTACGAGCAGTACTTC
TRBJ1-1 TRBV25-1 many NA CASNRQGNTEAFF TGTGCCAGCAATCGGCAGGGCAACACTGAAGCTTTCTTT
TRBJ2-7 TRBV5-1 many TRBD1 CASSPGTAYTYEQYF TGCGCCAGCAGCCCCGGGACAGCATACACCTACGAGCAGTACTTC
TRBJ2-3 TRBV12-3/TRBV12-4 few NA CASSLGGPTTDTQYF TGTGCCAGCAGTTTGGGGGGACCGACCACAGATACGCAGTATTTT
TRBJ2-7 TRBV11-3 many TRBD1 CASSLGDRELYEQYF TGTGCCAGCAGCTTAGGTGACAGGGAACTCTACGAGCAGTACTTC
TRBJ2-1 TRBV29-1 many TRBD2 CSVAGLHSYNEQFF TGCAGCGTAGCGGGACTTCACTCCTACAATGAGCAGTTCTTC
TRBJ1-1 TRBV5-1 many NA CASSISRETEAFF TGCGCCAGCAGCATCAGTCGGGAGACTGAAGCTTTCTTT
TRBJ2-2 TRBV12-3/TRBV12-4 many NA CASSLRQTGELFF TGTGCCAGCAGTTTAAGGCAAACCGGGGAGCTGTTTTTT
TRBJ2-1 TRBV12-3/TRBV12-4 many NA CASSLVHEQFF TGTGCCAGCAGTTTAGTACATGAGCAGTTCTTC
TRBJ1-1 TRBV20-1 many TRBD1 CSAGRTGLNTEAFF TGCAGTGCTGGGAGGACAGGTTTGAACACTGAAGCTTTCTTT
TRBJ2-2 TRBV15 many NA CATSRIRNTGELFF TGTGCCACCAGCAGAATTAGAAACACCGGGGAGCTGTTTTTT
TRBJ1-5 TRBV7-2 many NA CASSFSGEGNQPQHF TGTGCCAGCAGCTTTTCCGGGGAGGGCAATCAGCCCCAGCATTTT
TRBJ2-1 TRBV12-3/TRBV12-4 many NA CASSPGPAEQFF TGTGCCAGCAGTCCGGGGCCAGCTGAGCAGTTCTTC
TRBJ2-5 TRBV20-1 many NA CSAIAGQGVETQYF TGCAGTGCTATAGCGGGACAGGGCGTTGAGACCCAGTACTTC
TRBJ2-5 TRBV29-1 many TRBD1 CSVEGDGTGNLAQYF TGCAGCGTTGAAGGAGACGGGACAGGGAATTTGGCCCAGTACTTC
TRBJ2-2 TRBV4-2 many NA CASSQGQGHGELFF TGTGCCAGCAGCCAAGGTCAGGGGCACGGGGAGCTGTTTTTT
TRBJ2-7 TRBV20-1 many TRBD2 CSARSTSGGSYEQYF TGCAGTGCTAGAAGTACTAGCGGGGGCTCCTACGAGCAGTACTTC
TRBJ2-5 TRBV4-1 many TRBD2 CASSQDAAGEYQETQYF TGCGCCAGCAGCCAAGATGCGGCGGGGGAATACCAAGAGACCCAGTACTTC
TRBJ1-6 TRBV5-1 many NA CASSSSNSRRDNSPLHF TGCGCCAGCAGCTCGTCCAACTCCCGACGGGATAATTCACCCCTCCACTTT
TRBJ2-7 TRBV5-1 few TRBD2 CASSPPGRGEQYF TGCGCCAGCAGCCCGCCGGGGAGGGGCGAGCAGTACTTC
TRBJ1-2 TRBV9 many NA CASSSDDGVGYTF TGTGCCAGCAGCTCTGACGACGGGGTGGGCTACACCTTC
TRBJ2-3 TRBV5-1 many TRBD2 CASSLASRGGYNRMPDTQYF TGCGCCAGCAGCTTGGCCTCTCGCGGGGGATACAATCGCATGCCAGATACGCAGTATTTT
TRBJ2-1 TRBV29-1 many TRBD2 CSVDRGLAGGEFF TGCAGCGTAGACCGCGGTCTAGCGGGGGGTGAGTTCTTC
TRBJ1-5 TRBV19 NA NA CASRPDQGYSNQPQHF TGTGCCAGTAGGCCTGACCAGGGGTATAGCAATCAGCCCCAGCATTTT
TRBJ2-1 TRBV27 many NA CASSSGFTYNEQFF TGTGCCAGCAGTTCAGGGTTCACCTACAATGAGCAGTTCTTC
TRBJ2-7 TRBV20-1 many NA CSASPDRPRSYEQYF TGCAGTGCTAGCCCGGACAGACCCCGCTCCTACGAGCAGTACTTC
TRBJ1-1 TRBV20-1 many NA CSATGTGTGFTEAFF TGCAGTGCTACCGGAACCGGAACAGGGTTCACTGAAGCTTTCTTT
TRBJ2-1 TRBV20-1 many NA CSARDAGGEKVYEQFF TGCAGTGCTAGAGACGCAGGTGGGGAGAAGGTCTATGAGCAGTTCTTC
TRBJ1-6 TRBV7-8 many TRBD1 CASSLGGTGYNSPLNF TGTGCCAGCAGCTTAGGGGGGACAGGTTATAATTCACCCCTCAACTTT
TRBJ1-2 TRBV2 many NA CASSQDRGGYTF TGTGCCAGCAGTCAGGACCGGGGGGGCTACACCTTC
TRBJ1-2 TRBV7-2 many NA CASSLDPIVGYTF TGTGCCAGCAGCTTAGATCCTATCGTTGGCTACACCTTC
TRBJ2-4 TRBV6-2/TRBV6-3 many NA CASSDSLAKNIQYF TGTGCCAGCAGCGACAGTTTAGCCAAAAACATTCAGTACTTC
TRBJ1-4 TRBV20-1 many NA CSARPSPAGWYNEKLFF TGCAGTGCTAGACCCTCCCCCGCAGGGTGGTATAATGAAAAACTGTTTTTT
TRBJ1-2 TRBV12-3/TRBV12-4 many NA CASRQSEIYGYTF TGTGCCAGCAGGCAGTCTGAGATCTATGGCTACACCTTC
TRBJ1-6 TRBV3-1 many NA CASSQVTRGYSPLNF TGTGCCAGCAGCCAAGTCACCAGGGGTTATTCACCCCTCAACTTT
TRBJ1-1 TRBV5-5 many TRBD1 CASSGWTGSNTEAFF TGTGCCAGCTCCGGGTGGACAGGGTCGAACACTGAAGCTTTCTTT
TRBJ2-1 TRBV20-1 NA NA CSARPPSSYNEQFF TGCAGTGCTAGGCCCCCGAGCTCCTACAATGAGCAGTTCTTC
TRBJ2-7 TRBV19 NA NA CASSSIQGTLYEQYF TGTGCCAGTAGTTCGATCCAGGGGACTCTCTACGAGCAGTACTTC
TRBJ2-7 TRBV5-1 NA NA CASNLEPLEEFYEQYF TGCGCCAGCAACTTAGAACCCCTCGAGGAATTCTACGAGCAGTACTTC
TRBJ1-1 TRBV6-2/TRBV6-3 many TRBD1 CASRRQTGGITEAFF TGTGCCAGCAGGCGCCAGACAGGGGGCATCACTGAAGCTTTCTTT
TRBJ2-2 TRBV7-9 many TRBD1 CASSSYVTGKNGELFF TGTGCCAGCAGCTCCTATGTGACAGGGAAGAACGGGGAGCTGTTTTTT
TRBJ1-2 TRBV2 many NA CASSEFAGVGYGYTF TGTGCCAGCAGTGAATTCGCCGGGGTAGGCTATGGCTACACCTTC
TRBJ2-7 TRBV5-1 many TRBD1 CASSWDSPAGEQYF TGCGCCAGCAGCTGGGACAGCCCCGCTGGGGAGCAGTACTTC